The next 13 T cell receptor beta chains were all read from a single sample in a study of T cell responses to AZD1222 COVID-19 vaccine. Clones were read by immunoSEQ multiplex PCR, and TCRdb kept only the in-frame ones, dropping some. The sample yields over 150,000 clones, 90% seen once. The specimen was peripheral blood, collected on day 0 of AZD1222 vaccination. The receptors come from an adult in good health.

The V and J genes are TRBV10-3 and TRBJ1-2, with 8 bases matching TRBD1. V gave up 6 bases and J gave up 8 bases; unmatched junction bases: 8. There are 13 residues in the CDR3. Germline V gives CDR1 ENHRY, CDR2 SYGVKD. The CDR3 coding sequence is TGTGCCATCAGCGGACAGGGAGAAGACGGCTACACCTTC. It specifies CAISGQGEDGYTF.

CDR3 DNA sequence: TGCGCCAGCAGCGTATCACCGGGACAGACACAAGAGACCCAGTACTTC. Protein product: CASSVSPGQTQETQYF. This chain links TRBV4-1 with TRBJ2-5; 7 bases are shared with TRBD1. Per germline, CDR1 MGHRA and CDR2 YSYEKL. Losses at the gene ends were 5 bases for V and 2 bases for J; bases not matched to a gene: 11. CDR3 length: 16 residues.

The genes are TRBV7-9 and TRBJ2-1, with a tentative D call TRBD1 (6 bases). V lost 6 bases and J lost 4, with 10 bases in between. Germline CDR1 SEHNR, CDR2 FQNEAQ (reference sequence). This CDR3 has 13 residues. The DNA for the CDR3 is TGTGCCAGCAGACAGGGCCCTTACAATGAGCAGTTCTTC. Translating gives CASRQGPYNEQFF.

This chain links TRBV11-2 with TRBJ1-1; D is unclear. This CDR3 is 16 amino acids long. The V end was cut by 4 bases, the J end by 0 bases, with 15 bases between. The germline V gene encodes CDR1 SGHAT and CDR2 FQNNGV. The CDR3 loop is CASSSDPGRMNTEAFF. The CDR3 DNA sequence: TGTGCCAGCAGCTCCGACCCCGGCAGAATGAACACTGAAGCTTTCTTT.

This clone was observed once. The rearrangement links TRBV6-2 or TRBV6-3 to TRBJ1-6, with D unresolved. Germline V gene sequence: CDR1 MNHEY, CDR2 SVGEGT. CDR3 length: 15 residues. Between the trimmed V and J ends, which lost 6 bases and 4 bases, there was a span of 13 bases. The CDR3 here is CASSPDLSYNSPLHF. CDR3 DNA: TGTGCCAGCAGCCCGGACCTTTCTTATAATTCACCCCTCCACTTT.

The rearrangement uses TRBV6-2 or TRBV6-3 and TRBJ2-7; perhaps TRBD1 as D (6 bases). Germline-derived CDR1 and CDR2 are MNHEY and SVGEGT. Trimming pared 2 bases from V and 2 bases from J, leaving 19 bases between. The CDR3 has 17 amino acids. The CDR3 spells CASSYPQGIGAPYEQYF. In nucleotides, the CDR3 is TGTGCCAGCAGTTACCCACAGGGAATAGGGGCTCCCTACGAGCAGTACTTC.

This clone was seen only once. Other nucleotide sequences from this sample produce the same CDR3. V is TRBV7-3 and J is TRBJ1-1; D is uncertain. Germline assignment: CDR1 SGHTA and CDR2 FQGTGA. CDR3 length equals 14 residues. With 3 bases removed from V and 0 bases from J, the gap between germline ends came to 8 bases. CDR3 protein: CASSLTGMNTEAFF. CDR3 DNA sequence: TGTGCCAGCAGCTTGACCGGAATGAACACTGAAGCTTTCTTT.

The chain has TRBV29-1 and TRBJ1-2; D not resolved. CDR1 SQVTM and CDR2 ANQGSEA come from the germline V gene. Trimming cost V 5 bases and J 8 bases, with 15 bases left between them. This CDR3 has 12 amino acids. The CDR3 reads CSVRSKMMGYTF. CDR3 nucleotide sequence: TGCAGCGTTCGGTCGAAGATGATGGGCTACACCTTC.

Ten or more counts support this clone. The rearrangement uses TRBV6-5 and TRBJ1-6; 7 bases line up with TRBD1. The CDR3 consists of 14 residues. With 8 bases clipped from V and 7 bases from J, the junction kept 8 bases outside the gene matches. Germline V lookup: CDR1 MNHEY, CDR2 SVGAGI. Written as DNA, the CDR3 is TGTGCCAGCCTACAGGGGAATGAAAATTCACCCCTCCACTTT. It specifies CASLQGNENSPLHF.

The chain links TRBV2 to TRBJ1-2, with D possibly matching TRBD1 (5 bases). CDR1 and CDR2 from the germline V gene are SNHLY and FYNNEI. The CDR3 has 15 amino acids. The V end was cut by 6 bases, the J end by 2 bases, with 16 bases between. The CDR3 region is CASSYLRDGNYGYTF. The CDR3 region has the DNA TGTGCCAGCAGCTACCTCCGGGACGGGAACTATGGCTACACCTTC.

CDR3 loop: CASSMRHNTEAFF. The CDR3 DNA sequence: TGTGCCAGTAGTATGAGGCATAACACTGAAGCTTTCTTT. J is TRBJ1-1 and V is TRBV19; no reliable D call. The CDR3 extends over 13 amino acids. The ends were cut back, 3 bases at V and 2 bases at J, with 7 bases in the middle. Germline V gene data show CDR1 as LNHDA and CDR2 as SQIVND (reference sequence).

The chain has TRBV7-9 and TRBJ2-1; D not resolved. The CDR3 has 14 amino acids. The germline CDR1 and CDR2 sequences are SEHNR and FQNEAQ (reference sequence). With 7 bases removed from V and 0 bases from J, the gap between germline ends came to 10 bases. This CDR3 is CASTPGISYNEQFF. DNA for the CDR3: TGTGCCAGCACACCCGGAATCTCCTACAATGAGCAGTTCTTC.

The V and J genes are TRBV5-6 and TRBJ1-2; a weak D match, TRBD1 (6 bases). Germline V gives CDR1 SGHDT, CDR2 YYEEEE. V was clipped by 6 bases and J by 6 bases, with 15 bases between them. The CDR3 runs to 13 residues. The CDR3: CASTPDRIHGYTF. CDR3 nucleotide sequence: TGTGCCAGCACCCCCGACAGGATCCATGGCTACACCTTC.